This record concerns one T cell receptor beta chain sequence. The sample belongs to a study of blood T cell repertoires in COVID-19. The trim removed 2 bases at V and 8 bases at J, leaving 9 bases unmatched. CDR1 SEHNR and CDR2 FQNEAQ come from the germline V gene (reference sequence). The length of the CDR3 is 17 residues. Cohorts were assigned according to the clinical history that participants reported. In the study's own analysis: Estimated nucleated cell counts came from reference gene primer amplification. Libraries were prepared by immunoSEQ multiplex PCR; TCRdb keeps only in-frame clonotypes and omits some of them. That table furnishes V, J and clone size, whereas the DNA furnished D and trimming. The sample has under 250,000 clones; approximately 92% are singletons.

This TCR came from a woman aged 18-35 years in a cohort exposed to, infected with or recovered from COVID-19 (not recorded which). Material: PBMCs or T cells enriched from blood (not recorded which). This chain uses TRBV7-9 with TRBJ1-6; 10 bases match TRBD1. The CDR3 coding sequence is TGTGCCAGCAGCTTATGGAGATTAGGGACAGGGGATTCACCCCTCCACTTT. Translation: CASSLWRLGTGDSPLHF.